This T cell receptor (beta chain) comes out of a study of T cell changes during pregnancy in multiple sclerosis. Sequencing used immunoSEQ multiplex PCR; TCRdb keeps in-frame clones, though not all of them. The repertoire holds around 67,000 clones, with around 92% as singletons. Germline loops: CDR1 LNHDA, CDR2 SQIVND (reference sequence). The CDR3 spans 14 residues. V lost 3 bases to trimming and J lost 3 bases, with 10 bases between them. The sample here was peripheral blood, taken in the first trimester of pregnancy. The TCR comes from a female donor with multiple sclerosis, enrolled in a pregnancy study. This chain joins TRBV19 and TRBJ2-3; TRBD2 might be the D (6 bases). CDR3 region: CASSIDAGTDTQYF. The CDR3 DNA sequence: TGTGCCAGTAGTATCGACGCGGGGACAGATACGCAGTATTTT.